This TCR beta chain originates from a study of cytomegalovirus exposure and HLA in healthy donors. The germline V gene encodes CDR1 SGHTA and CDR2 FQGTGA. Unmatched junction bases numbered 10, after V lost 0 bases and J lost 6 bases. This CDR3 has 18 amino acids. The PCR ran on 60 Vbeta and 13 Jbeta primers. Assay used: immunoSEQ multiplex PCR; TCRdb lists only in-frame clones, some missing. In total, the table holds about 140,000 clones. For this clone: The antigen is not known.

General observations from the study: Per a later analysis, under 20,000 TCR beta sequences showed association with HLA alleles at 0.05 false discovery rate.

This sequence was found in a young woman in good health and CMV-seronegative. The sample taken for sequencing was PBMCs. The chain combines TRBV7-3 with TRBJ2-2, with 10 bases identical to TRBD2. The CDR3 loop reads CASSLTPLSSGSSGELFF. In DNA, the CDR3 is TGTGCCAGCAGCTTAACCCCTCTATCTAGCGGGAGTTCCGGGGAGCTGTTTTTT.